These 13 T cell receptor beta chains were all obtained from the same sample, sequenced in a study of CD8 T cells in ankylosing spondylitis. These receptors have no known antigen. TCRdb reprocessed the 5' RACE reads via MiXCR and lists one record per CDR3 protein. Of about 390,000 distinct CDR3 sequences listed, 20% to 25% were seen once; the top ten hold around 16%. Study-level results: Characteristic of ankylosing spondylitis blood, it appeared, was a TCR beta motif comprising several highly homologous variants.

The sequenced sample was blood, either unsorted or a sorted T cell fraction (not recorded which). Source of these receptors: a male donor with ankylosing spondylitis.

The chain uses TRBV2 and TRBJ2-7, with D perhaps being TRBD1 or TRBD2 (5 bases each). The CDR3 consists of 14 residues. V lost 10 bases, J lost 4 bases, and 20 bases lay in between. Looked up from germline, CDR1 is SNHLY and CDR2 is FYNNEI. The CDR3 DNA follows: TGTGCCAACAAAATCGGGACCGGGGCGTACGAGCAGTACTTC. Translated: CANKIGTGAYEQYF.

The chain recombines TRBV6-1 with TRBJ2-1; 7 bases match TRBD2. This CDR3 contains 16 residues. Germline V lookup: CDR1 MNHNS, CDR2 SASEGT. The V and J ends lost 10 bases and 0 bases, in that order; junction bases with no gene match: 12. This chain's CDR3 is CATSSLASGSYNEQFF. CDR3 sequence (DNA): TGTGCCACTTCCTCCCTGGCTAGCGGCTCCTACAATGAGCAGTTCTTC.

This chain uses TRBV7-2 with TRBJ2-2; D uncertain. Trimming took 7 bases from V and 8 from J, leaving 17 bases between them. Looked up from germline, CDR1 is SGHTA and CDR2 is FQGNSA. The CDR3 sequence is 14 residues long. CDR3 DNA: TGTGCCAGCAACTCAAGTCCGGGCAGAGGGGAGCTGTTTTTT. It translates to CASNSSPGRGELFF. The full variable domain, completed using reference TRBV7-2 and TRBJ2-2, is GAGVSQSPSNKVTEKGKDVELRCDPISGHTALYWYRQSLGQGLEFLIYFQGNSAPDKSGLPSDRFSAERTGGSVSTLTIQRTQQEDSAVYLCASNSSPGRGELFFGEGSRLTVL.

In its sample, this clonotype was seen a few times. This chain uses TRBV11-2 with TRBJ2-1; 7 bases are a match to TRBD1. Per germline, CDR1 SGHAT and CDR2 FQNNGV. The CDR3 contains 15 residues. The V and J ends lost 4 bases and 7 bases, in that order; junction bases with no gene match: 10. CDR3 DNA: TGTGCCAGCAGCTATATACGACAGGGTTGGAATGAGCAGTTCTTC. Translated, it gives CASSYIRQGWNEQFF. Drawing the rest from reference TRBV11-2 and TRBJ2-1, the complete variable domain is EAGVAQSPRYKIIEKRQSVAFWCNPISGHATLYWYQQILGQGPKLLIQFQNNGVVDDSQLPKDRFSAERLKGVDSTLKIQPAKLEDSAVYLCASSYIRQGWNEQFFGPGTRLTVL.

CDR3 residues: CSAPGGRSYNSPLHF. The CDR3 DNA follows: TGCAGTGCTCCCGGGGGCCGATCCTATAATTCACCCCTCCACTTT. This sequence joins TRBV20-1 and TRBJ1-6; weak D call: TRBD1 (6 bases). Germline V gene sequence: CDR1 DFQATT, CDR2 SNEGSKA (reference sequence). This CDR3 is built from 15 residues. Between the trimmed V and J ends, which lost 5 bases and 1 base, there was a span of 12 bases.

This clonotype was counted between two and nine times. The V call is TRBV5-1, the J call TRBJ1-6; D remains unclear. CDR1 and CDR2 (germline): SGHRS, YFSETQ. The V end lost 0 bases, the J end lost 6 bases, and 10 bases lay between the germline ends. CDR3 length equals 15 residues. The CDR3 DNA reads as TGCGCCAGCAGCTTGGAGGACCCAGCTAATTCACCCCTCCACTTT. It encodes CASSLEDPANSPLHF.

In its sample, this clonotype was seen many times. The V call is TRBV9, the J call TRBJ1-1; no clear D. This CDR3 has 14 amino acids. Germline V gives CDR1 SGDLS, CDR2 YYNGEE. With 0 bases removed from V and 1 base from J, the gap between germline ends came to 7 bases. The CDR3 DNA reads TGTGCCAGCAGCGTAGATTTGGAGAACACTGAAGCTTTCTTT. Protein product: CASSVDLENTEAFF.

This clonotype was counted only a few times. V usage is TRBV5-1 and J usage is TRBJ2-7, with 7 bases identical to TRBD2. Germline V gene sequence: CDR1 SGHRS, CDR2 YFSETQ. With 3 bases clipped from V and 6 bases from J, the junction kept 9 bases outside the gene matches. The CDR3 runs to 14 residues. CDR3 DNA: TGCGCCAGCAGCTCATATACGGGAGGAGGCGAGCAGTACTTC. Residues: CASSSYTGGGEQYF. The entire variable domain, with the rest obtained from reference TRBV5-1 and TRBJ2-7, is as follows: KAGVTQTPRYLIKTRGQQVTLSCSPISGHRSVSWYQQTPGQGLQFLFEYFSETQRNKGNFPGRFSGRQFSNSRSEMNVSTLELGDSALYLCASSSYTGGGEQYFGPGTRLTVT.

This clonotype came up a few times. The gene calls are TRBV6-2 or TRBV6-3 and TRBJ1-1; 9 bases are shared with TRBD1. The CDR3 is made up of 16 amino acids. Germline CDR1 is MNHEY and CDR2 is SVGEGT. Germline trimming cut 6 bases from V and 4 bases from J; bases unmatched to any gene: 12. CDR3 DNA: TGTGCCAGCAGGAACGGACAGGGGTTGAATGGCACTGAAGCTTTCTTT. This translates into CASRNGQGLNGTEAFF.

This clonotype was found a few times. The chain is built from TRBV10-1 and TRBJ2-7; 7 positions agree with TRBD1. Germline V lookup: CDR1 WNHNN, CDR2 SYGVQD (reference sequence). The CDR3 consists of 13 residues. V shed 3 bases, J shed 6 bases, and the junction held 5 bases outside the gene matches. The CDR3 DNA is TGCGCCAGCAGTGAACAGGGGTATCTCGAGCAGTACTTC. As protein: CASSEQGYLEQYF.

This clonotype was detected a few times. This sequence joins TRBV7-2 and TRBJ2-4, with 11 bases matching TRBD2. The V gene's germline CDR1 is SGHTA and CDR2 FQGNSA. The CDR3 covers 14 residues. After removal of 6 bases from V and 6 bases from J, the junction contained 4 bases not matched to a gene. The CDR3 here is CASRSSGRTNIQYF. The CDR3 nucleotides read TGTGCCAGCAGATCTAGCGGGAGGACAAACATTCAGTACTTC.

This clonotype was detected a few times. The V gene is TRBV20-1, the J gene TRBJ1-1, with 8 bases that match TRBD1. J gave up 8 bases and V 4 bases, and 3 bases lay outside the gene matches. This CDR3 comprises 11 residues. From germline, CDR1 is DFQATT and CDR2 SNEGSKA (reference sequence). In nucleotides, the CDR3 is TGCAGTGCTATGAGGGACAGGGAAGCTTTCTTT. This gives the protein CSAMRDREAFF.

The CDR3 bases are TGTGCCAGCTCACCATCGAGTCGGCCTAATGAGCAGTTCTTC. Protein: CASSPSSRPNEQFF. The V and J genes are TRBV18 and TRBJ2-1; D gene unclear. The germline gives CDR1 KGHSH, CDR2 LQKENI. V was clipped by 2 bases and J by 7 bases, with 12 bases between them. The CDR3 is made up of 14 amino acids.